This entry lists 3 T cell receptor beta chains sequenced from one sample in a study of siplizumab effects on memory and regulatory T cells. Profiling relied on immunoSEQ multiplex PCR, and the TCRdb table lists in-frame clones only, not all of them. The sample gives about 100,000 clones, approximately 94% of which show up once; approximately 1.4% is in the top ten. Specimen: non-Treg CD4+ T cells sorted from blood. Receptors originate from a human donor in good health.

The CDR3 here is CASSLGQVGYEQYF. CDR3 nucleotides: TGCGCCAGCAGCTTGGGCCAGGTCGGTTACGAGCAGTACTTC. The rearrangement links TRBV5-1 to TRBJ2-7; D gene unclear. V gave up 0 bases and J gave up 4 bases, with 11 bases separating them. The length of the CDR3 is 14 residues. Germline V CDR1 and CDR2: SGHRS, YFSETQ. Looking up the rest from reference TRBV5-1 and TRBJ2-7 gives the full variable domain: KAGVTQTPRYLIKTRGQQVTLSCSPISGHRSVSWYQQTPGQGLQFLFEYFSETQRNKGNFPGRFSGRQFSNSRSEMNVSTLELGDSALYLCASSLGQVGYEQYFGPGTRLTVT.

This chain joins TRBV7-2 and TRBJ2-5, with D possibly TRBD1 on 6 matching bases. The germline V and J ends were trimmed by 4 bases and 9 bases, with 15 bases remaining between them. This CDR3 contains 13 residues. Per the germline V gene, CDR1 is SGHTA and CDR2 is FQGNSA. The CDR3 spells CASSSGGSRAQYF. In DNA form, the CDR3 reads TGTGCCAGCAGCTCTGGGGGCAGCCGGGCCCAGTACTTC.

The genes are TRBV4-2 and TRBJ1-1; D is unclear. Looked up from germline, CDR1 is LGHNA and CDR2 is YNFKEQ. Deletions cut 0 bases from V and 3 bases from J, with 14 bases between. The CDR3 contains 16 residues. DNA of the CDR3: TGTGCCAGCAGCCAAGATGTGGCGGGGATGGACACTGAAGCTTTCTTT. Amino acids: CASSQDVAGMDTEAFF.